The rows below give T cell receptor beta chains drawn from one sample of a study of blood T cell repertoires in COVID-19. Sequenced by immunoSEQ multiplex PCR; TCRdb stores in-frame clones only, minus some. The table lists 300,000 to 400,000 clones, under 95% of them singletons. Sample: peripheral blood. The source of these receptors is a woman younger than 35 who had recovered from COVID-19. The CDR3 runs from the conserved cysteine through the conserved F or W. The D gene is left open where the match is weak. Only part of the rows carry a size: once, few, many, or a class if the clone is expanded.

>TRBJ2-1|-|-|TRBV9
TGTGCCAGCAGCGTAGGGGGGGGCTCCCACAATGAGCAGTTCTTC
CASSVGGGSHNEQFF
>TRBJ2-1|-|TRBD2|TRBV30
TGTGCCTGGAGATCCGTGGCGGGAGCCCCAAATAGTGAGCAGTTCTTC
CAWRSVAGAPNSEQFF
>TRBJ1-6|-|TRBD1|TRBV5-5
TGTGCCAGCAGCTTGTTAACAGGGGCAGAAGCCTATAATTCACCCCTCCACTTT
CASSLLTGAEAYNSPLHF
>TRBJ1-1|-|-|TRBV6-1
TGTGCCAGCAGTGAAAATCAGGGGAGGAACACTGAAGCTTTCTTT
CASSENQGRNTEAFF
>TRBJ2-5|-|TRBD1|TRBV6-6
TGTGCCGTCGGGGCAGGGGGCGGGCAAGAGACCCAGTACTTC
CAVGAGGGQETQYF
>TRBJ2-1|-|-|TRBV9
TGTGCCAGCAGCGTAGAATCGGGGGTGGGACATGAGCAGTTCTTC
CASSVESGVGHEQFF
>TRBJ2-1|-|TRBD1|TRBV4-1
TGCGCCAGCCGTAGGACAGGAGAAAACAATGAGCAGTTCTTC
CASRRTGENNEQFF
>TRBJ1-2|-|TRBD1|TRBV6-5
TGTGCCAGCAGTTACTGGGGGGACAGGAAGAGCCATGGCTACACCTTC
CASSYWGDRKSHGYTF
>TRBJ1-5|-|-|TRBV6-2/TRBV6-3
TGTGCCAGCAGTCTAGCAGGGGAGTATAGCAATCAGCCCCAGCATTTT
CASSLAGEYSNQPQHF
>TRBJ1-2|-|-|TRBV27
TGTGCCAGCAGCCCTCAGGGGCTTAGCTATGGCTACACCTTC
CASSPQGLSYGYTF
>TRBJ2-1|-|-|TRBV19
TGTGCCAGTAGTGTAAATCCAGGGGACCCCTACAATGAGCAGTTCTTC
CASSVNPGDPYNEQFF
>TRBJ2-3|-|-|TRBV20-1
TGCAGTGCTAGTGCAAAGAGACCAATCGGGGATACGCAGTATTTT
CSASAKRPIGDTQYF
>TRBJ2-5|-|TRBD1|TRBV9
TGTGCCAGCAGCGTAGATGGGACAGATCAAGAGACCCAGTACTTC
CASSVDGTDQETQYF
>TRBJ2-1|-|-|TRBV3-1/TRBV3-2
TGTGCCAGCAGCCGTGGGAGAGGGTTGAGTGAGCAGTTCTTC
CASSRGRGLSEQFF
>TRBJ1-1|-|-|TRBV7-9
TGTGCCAGCACCCCGTGGGTACAGCCGAACACTGAAGCTTTCTTT
CASTPWVQPNTEAFF
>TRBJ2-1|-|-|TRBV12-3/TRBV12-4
TGTGCCAGCAGTTATGACAGGAACAATGAGCAGTTCTTC
CASSYDRNNEQFF
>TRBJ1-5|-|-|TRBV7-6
TGTGCCAGCAGCTCCGGGGTAATGGGTAGCAATCAGCCCCAGCATTTT
CASSSGVMGSNQPQHF
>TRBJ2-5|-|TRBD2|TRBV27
TGTGCCAGCAGTTTTCGGGGGGTACGGCAAGAGACCCAGTACTTC
CASSFRGVRQETQYF
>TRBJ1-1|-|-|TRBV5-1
TGCGCCAGCAGCTTGGACGCGGGCCCGGGGGGTGAGAACACTGAAGCTTTCTTT
CASSLDAGPGGENTEAFF
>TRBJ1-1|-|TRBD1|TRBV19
TGTGCCAGTAGTATAGTCGTGGACAGGACAACGTTTGAAGCTTTCTTT
CASSIVVDRTTFEAFF
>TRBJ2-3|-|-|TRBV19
TGTGCCAGTAGTATAGTCCTTAACCCGGGCACAGATACGCAGTATTTT
CASSIVLNPGTDTQYF
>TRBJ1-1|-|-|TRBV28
TGTGCCAGCAGTTCAACCGGGGGCACTGAAGCTTTCTTT
CASSSTGGTEAFF
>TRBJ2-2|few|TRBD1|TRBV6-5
TGTGCCAGCAGTTTAGACACAGGGGACACCGGGGAGCTGTTTTTT
CASSLDTGDTGELFF
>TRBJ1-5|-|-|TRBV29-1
TGCAGCGTTGTGTGGGACACCAATCAGCCCCAGCATTTT
CSVVWDTNQPQHF
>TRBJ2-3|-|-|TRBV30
TGTGCCTGGAGTGTACTGAACACAGATACGCAGTATTTT
CAWSVLNTDTQYF
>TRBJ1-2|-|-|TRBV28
TGTGCCAGTTGGGCAGGGTTCGATGGCTACACCTTC
CASWAGFDGYTF
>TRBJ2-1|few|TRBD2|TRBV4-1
TGCGCCAGCAGCCAAGATCGGACTAGCGGATCCTACAATGAGCAGTTCTTC
CASSQDRTSGSYNEQFF
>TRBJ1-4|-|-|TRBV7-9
TGTGCCAGCAGCTTAGAAGGGGCACGCGAAAAACTGTTTTTT
CASSLEGAREKLFF